The T cell receptor beta chain under discussion was sequenced for a study of shared clonotypes between healthy human individuals. Turning to the study itself: Three plates each covered CD4 naive and memory; CD8 naive two, CD8 memory one.

Sequenced by immunoSEQ multiplex PCR; TCRdb stores in-frame clones only, minus some. The data show some 1,400,000 clones, around 97% seen once. V was shortened by 5 bases and J by 4 bases, with 14 bases between the two germline ends. CDR1 and CDR2 from the germline V gene are SGHTA and FQGNSA. The CDR3 consists of 15 residues. The TCR originated in a man aged 25 to 40 in good health. The genes are TRBV7-2 and TRBJ2-2, with TRBD2 as a possible D gene (6 bases). Sequenced input: naive CD4+ T cells sorted from blood. Subset denoted: CD45RA+ positively selected. CDR3 region: CASSTSGLLTGELFF. In DNA, the CDR3 is TGTGCCAGCAGCACCTCGGGACTCCTCACCGGGGAGCTGTTTTTT.